Described below is a single T cell receptor beta chain sequence and its context. Its target is unknown. The sample is drawn from a study of cytomegalovirus exposure and HLA in healthy donors. Points from the study as a whole: Judged likely to be a sequencing artifact was a cluster of highly shared sequence variants.

PCR involved 60 Vbeta and 13 Jbeta primers. Measured with immunoSEQ multiplex PCR; TCRdb has only the in-frame clones, and not every one. The data show 53,000 or so clones, and the top ten clones hold around 12%. Sequencing was done on a sample of PBMCs. The clonotype originates from a man between 18 and 35 years old in good health and CMV-seropositive.

The CDR3 loop is CASRASDTGELFF. The CDR3, as DNA: TGCGCCTCCCGCGCCTCCGACACCGGGGAGCTGTTTTTT. The rearrangement joins TRBV5-1 to TRBJ2-2; D is undetermined. V was cut by 10 bases and J by 3 bases, with 13 bases left in between. The CDR3 covers 13 residues. Per the germline V gene, CDR1 is SGHRS and CDR2 is YFSETQ.